This T cell receptor (beta chain) was profiled in a study of a mutant IDH1 vaccine in newly diagnosed glioma. The time point is: baseline, week 1 (first vaccination visit). This sample's treatment: pre-vaccination baseline after standard-of-care therapy. The data were produced by immunoSEQ multiplex PCR, yet TCRdb's version contains in-frame clones alone and is incomplete. This sample yields over 75,000 clones, of which about four fifths are seen a single time; around 7% belongs to the top ten. This CDR3 spans 15 amino acids. The junction had 2 bases not matched to a gene; V was cut back by 3 bases and J by 0 bases. CDR1 SGHRS and CDR2 YFSETQ come from the germline V gene.

The sample in question was PBMCs, obtained from a glioma patient treated with radiotherapy, temozolomide or both. The origin of this receptor is a man aged 40-50 years with glioma. This sequence joins TRBV5-1 and TRBJ1-1; 10 bases align to TRBD1. CDR3: CASSSGQGVNTEAFF. DNA of the CDR3: TGCGCCAGCAGCTCTGGACAGGGGGTGAACACTGAAGCTTTCTTT.